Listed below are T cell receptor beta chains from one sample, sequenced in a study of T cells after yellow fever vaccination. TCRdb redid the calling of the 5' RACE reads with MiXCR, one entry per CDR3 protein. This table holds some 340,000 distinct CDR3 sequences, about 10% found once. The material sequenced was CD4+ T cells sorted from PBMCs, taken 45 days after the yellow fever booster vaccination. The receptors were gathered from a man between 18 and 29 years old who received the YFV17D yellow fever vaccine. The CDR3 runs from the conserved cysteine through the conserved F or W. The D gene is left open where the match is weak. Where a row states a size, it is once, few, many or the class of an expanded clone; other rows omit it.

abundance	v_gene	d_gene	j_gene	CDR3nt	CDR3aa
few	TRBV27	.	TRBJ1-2	TGTGCCAGCAGTTTAGGGGGGCGAAATGGCTACACCTTC	CASSLGGRNGYTF
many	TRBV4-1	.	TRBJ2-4	TGCGCCAGCAGCCAAGATTCGAGGACAGACAAAAACATTCAGTACTTC	CASSQDSRTDKNIQYF
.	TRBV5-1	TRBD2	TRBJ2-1	TGCGCCAGCAGCTTGAGCCTACAGGCTAGCGGTGAGCAGTTCTTC	CASSLSLQASGEQFF
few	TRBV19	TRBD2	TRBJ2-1	TGTGCCAGTAGGGGATCGGGACTAGCGGGGGGTAAACTCTTC	CASRGSGLAGGKLF
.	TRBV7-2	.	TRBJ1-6	TGTGCCAGCAGCCCCGTCGGGGGGCGAAATAATTCACCCCTCCACTTT	CASSPVGGRNNSPLHF
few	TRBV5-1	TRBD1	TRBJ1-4	TGCGCCAGCAGCCCCGACAGGGTTCAGGAAAAACTGTTTTTT	CASSPDRVQEKLFF
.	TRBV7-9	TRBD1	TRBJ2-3	TGTGCCAGCAGCCCGCAGGGGGCCGAAGATACGCAGTATTTT	CASSPQGAEDTQYF
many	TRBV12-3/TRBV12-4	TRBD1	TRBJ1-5	TGTGCCAGCAGCTTGACAGGGGATAGTCAGCCCCAGCATTTT	CASSLTGDSQPQHF
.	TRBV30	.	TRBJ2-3	TGTGCCTGGAGTGCCATCGGGGGTACGCAGTATTTT	CAWSAIGGTQYF
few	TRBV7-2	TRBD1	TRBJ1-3	TGTGCCAGCAGCTTGACAGGGCTCGTTTTGGGGGGAAACACCATATATTTT	CASSLTGLVLGGNTIYF
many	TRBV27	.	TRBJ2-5	TGTGCCAAAGACCTCCCTTTAACAGAGACCCAGTACTTC	CAKDLPLTETQYF
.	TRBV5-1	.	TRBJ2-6	TGCGCCAGCAGTTTGCTCGACGGCTCTGGGGCCAACGTCCTGACTTTC	CASSLLDGSGANVLTF
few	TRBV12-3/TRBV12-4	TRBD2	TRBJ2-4	TGTGCCAGCAGTTTAGCGGGTGGGGGGGGAGGCATTCAGTACTTC	CASSLAGGGGGIQYF
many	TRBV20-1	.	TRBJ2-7	TGCAGTGCTGACATGCCAGGGTCCCCCTCCTACGAGCAGTACTTC	CSADMPGSPSYEQYF
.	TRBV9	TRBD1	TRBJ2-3	TGTGCCAGCAGCGAGGGACAGGTTTGGGACACAGATACGCAGTATTTT	CASSEGQVWDTDTQYF
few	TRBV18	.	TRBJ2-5	TGTGCCAGCTCACCAAGTTCAGGGACCACGGAGACCCAGTACTTC	CASSPSSGTTETQYF
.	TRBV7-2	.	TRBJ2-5	TGTGCCAGCCAGCAGCAAGAGACCCAGTACTTC	CASQQQETQYF
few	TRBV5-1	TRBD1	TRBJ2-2	TGCGCCAGCAGCTTCGGACCGGGACAGTTTGACACCGGGGAGCTGTTTTTT	CASSFGPGQFDTGELFF
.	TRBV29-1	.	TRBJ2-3	TGCAGCGTTGAAGACCAGGGGAGGACAGATACGCAGTATTTT	CSVEDQGRTDTQYF
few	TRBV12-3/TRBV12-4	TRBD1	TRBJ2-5	TGTGCCAGCAGCTCCGGGACAGGGGAGGAGACCCAGTACTTC	CASSSGTGEETQYF
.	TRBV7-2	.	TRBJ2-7	TGTGCCAGCAGCTTTAATCCGGGGCACTCCTACGAGCAGTACTTC	CASSFNPGHSYEQYF
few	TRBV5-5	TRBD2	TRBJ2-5	TGTGCCAGCAGCTTGCGGGCTAGCGGGGAAGAGACCCAGTACTTC	CASSLRASGEETQYF
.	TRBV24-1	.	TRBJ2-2	TGTACCACCAGTGATCCTACCATGGGGGCACCTACCGGGGAGCTGTTTTTT	CTTSDPTMGAPTGELFF
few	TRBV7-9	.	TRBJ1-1	TGTGCCAGCAGCCGACAGGCGACGAACACTGAAGCTTTCTTT	CASSRQATNTEAFF
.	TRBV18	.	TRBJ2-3	TGTGCCAGCTCACCCTCCGGGACTACAGATACGCAGTATTTT	CASSPSGTTDTQYF
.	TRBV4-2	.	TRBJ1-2	TGTGCCAGCAGCTCAAGAGGGGGTTCGGGCAGCTATGGCTACACCTTC	CASSSRGGSGSYGYTF
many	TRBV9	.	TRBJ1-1	TGTGCCAGCAGCGTCGAAAGGAACACTGAAGCTTTCTTT	CASSVERNTEAFF
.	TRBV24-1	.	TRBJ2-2	TGTGCCACCAGTGATTTTCGGGGAACCGGGGAGCTGTTTTTT	CATSDFRGTGELFF
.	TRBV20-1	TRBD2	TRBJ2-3	TGCAGTGCTAGAGAACCACTAGCGTATACGCAGTATTTT	CSAREPLAYTQYF
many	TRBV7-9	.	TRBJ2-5	TGTGCCAGCAGCTCCCAAAGGGGGGCCGGGGAGACCCAGTACTTC	CASSSQRGAGETQYF
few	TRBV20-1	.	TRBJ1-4	TGCAGTGCCATTACATGGACAGAAGCAACTAATGAAAAACTGTTTTTT	CSAITWTEATNEKLFF
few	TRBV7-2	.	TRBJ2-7	TGTGCCAGCAGCTCCCGCCGTGGGGACCGAAGCTCCTACGAGCAGTACTTC	CASSSRRGDRSSYEQYF
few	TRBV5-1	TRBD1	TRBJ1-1	TGCGCCAGCAGCCCGGGACAGGGGGCCTTCATGAACACTGAAGCTTTCTTT	CASSPGQGAFMNTEAFF
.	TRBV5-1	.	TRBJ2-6	TGCGCCAGCAGCTTGTTAGGGGGATCCTCTGGGGCCAACGTCCTGACTTTC	CASSLLGGSSGANVLTF
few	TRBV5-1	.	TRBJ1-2	TGCGCCAGCAGCTTGGAAGGAATTAACTATGGCTACACCTTC	CASSLEGINYGYTF
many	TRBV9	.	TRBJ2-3	TGTGCCAGCAGCGCGACCACAGATACGCAGTATTTT	CASSATTDTQYF
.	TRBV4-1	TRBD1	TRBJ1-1	TGCGCCAGCAGCCTCAAGCCAGGGGAGGGGGCAGGAACTGAAGCTTTCTTT	CASSLKPGEGAGTEAFF
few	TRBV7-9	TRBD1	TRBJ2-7	TGTGCCAGCAGCTCCGCGACAGGGGCCTACGAGCAGTACTTC	CASSSATGAYEQYF
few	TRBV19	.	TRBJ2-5	TGTGCCAGTAGTGGTGGACAGTCAGCCAAAGAGACCCAGTACTTC	CASSGGQSAKETQYF
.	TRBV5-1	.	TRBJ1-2	TGCGCCAGCAGCTTGCGGGGGGGAAGGGATGGCTACACCTTC	CASSLRGGRDGYTF
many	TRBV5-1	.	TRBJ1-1	TGCGCCAGCAGCTTGGAAAGAGGGACCGCTTTCTTT	CASSLERGTAFF
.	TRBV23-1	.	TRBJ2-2	TGCGCCAGCAGTCAATCGTGGAGTGACAGGCAGAACACCGGGGAGCTGTTTTTT	CASSQSWSDRQNTGELFF
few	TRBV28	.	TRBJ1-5	TGTGCCAGCAGCGCCCCCGGGGGCCTTGGGCCGCTTCATCGCTTT	CASSAPGGLGPLHRF
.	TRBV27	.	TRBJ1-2	TGTGCCAGCGCTGGCCGCGACTATGGCTACACCTTC	CASAGRDYGYTF
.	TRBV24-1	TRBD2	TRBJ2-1	TGTGCCACCAGTGATTCGGGGACTAGCAATGAGCAGTTCTTC	CATSDSGTSNEQFF
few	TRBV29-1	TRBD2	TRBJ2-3	TGCAGCGTTGAGCGGGGGGCCACAGATACGCAGTATTTT	CSVERGATDTQYF
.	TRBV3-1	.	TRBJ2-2	TGTGCCAGCAGCTCAGTCCACACCGGGGAGCTGTTTTTT	CASSSVHTGELFF
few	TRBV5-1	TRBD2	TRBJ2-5	TGCGCCAGCAGCTCTCAGCGGGGGGGCCTAAGGGAGACCCAGTACTTC	CASSSQRGGLRETQYF
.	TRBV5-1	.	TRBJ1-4	TGCGCCAGCAGCTCCGGACGGGAGGATGAAAAACTGTTTTTT	CASSSGREDEKLFF
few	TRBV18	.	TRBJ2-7	TGTGCCAGCTCACCGGGGGGAACTGGTGGCGAGCAGTACTTC	CASSPGGTGGEQYF